There are many counts of the clone carrying this T cell receptor (beta chain). Its specificity is not known. This specimen comes from a study of T-cell reconstitution after alpha-beta-depleted transplantation in children. J was trimmed by 9 bases and V by 4 bases; bases with no gene match: 13. The CDR3 loop spans 17 amino acids. From germline, CDR1 is SGHTA and CDR2 FQGNSA. Study results and caveats: T cells produced anew were the main source of T-cell counts and diversity one year after transplant. There were reportedly several hundred expanded graft clones from which alpha-beta T cells came about two months after transplant.

Library preparation (for TCRbeta) was performed with unique molecular identifiers. A single record per CDR3 protein comes from TCRdb applying MiXCR to the PCR reads. In the table there are 200,000 or so distinct CDR3 sequences, about 6% of which are singletons. The clonotype originates from a girl under two years old with combined immunodeficiency, due to receive a stem cell transplant. The rearrangement joins TRBV7-2 to TRBJ2-5; 14 nucleotides align to TRBD2. The sample was PBMCs, taken before TCRalphabeta/CD19-depleted stem cell transplant. CDR3 protein: CASSSGLAGALSKPQYF. For the CDR3, the DNA is TGTGCCAGCAGCTCGGGACTAGCGGGAGCGTTGTCAAAGCCCCAGTACTTC.